Following are 30 T cell receptor beta chains from one sample sequenced in a study of Ad26.COV2.S vaccination and SARS-CoV-2 variants. The treatment is: some 20 received Ad26.COV2.S at low or high dose, single or two shots; several received placebo; per-sample allocation not given. Sampling was done on day 63 after the first vaccine or placebo injection. Generated by immunoSEQ multiplex PCR, the TCRdb table keeps only in-frame clones and is missing some. The data contain 500,000 or so clones, 89% of them singletons. The input for sequencing was peripheral blood, taken in a trial of Ad26.COV2.S vaccine versus placebo. These TCRs come from a person between 18 and 65 years old who received the Ad26.COV2.S COVID-19 vaccine or a placebo.

This rearrangement joins TRBV19 to TRBJ2-3, with a tentative D call TRBD2 (6 bases). V lost 5 bases and J 2 bases, leaving 20 bases between the germline ends. Germline values: CDR1 LNHDA, CDR2 SQIVND (reference sequence). The CDR3 sequence is 17 residues long. The CDR3: CASSWAGGWGSTDTQYF. CDR3 nucleotide sequence: TGTGCCAGTAGTTGGGCCGGAGGGTGGGGTTCCACAGATACGCAGTATTTT.

A few counts support this clone. The V and J genes are TRBV5-4 and TRBJ2-2; 8 positions agree with TRBD1. The CDR3 consists of 16 residues. The germline CDR1 and CDR2 sequences are SGHNT and YYREEE (reference sequence). Trimming at V came to 6 bases and at J to 2 bases, leaving 9 bases not matched to a gene. CDR3 amino acids: CASTAPGQGNTGELFF. CDR3 sequence (DNA): TGTGCCAGCACTGCTCCCGGACAGGGAAACACCGGGGAGCTGTTTTTT. The full variable domain, rest sourced from reference TRBV5-4 and TRBJ2-2, is ETGVTQSPTHLIKTRGQQVTLRCSSQSGHNTVSWYQQALGQGPQFIFQYYREEENGRGNFPPRFSGLQFPNYSSELNVNALELDDSALYLCASTAPGQGNTGELFFGEGSRLTVL.

The V call is TRBV24-1, the J call TRBJ1-1; 7 nucleotides match TRBD1. V was pared by 4 bases and J by 1 base, with 5 bases of the junction left unmatched. The CDR3 length is 15 residues. Germline V gene lookup returns CDR1 KGHDR and CDR2 SFDVKD. The chain's CDR3 is CATSDPRTGNTEAFF. The CDR3 DNA follows: TGTGCCACCAGTGACCCACGGACAGGGAACACTGAAGCTTTCTTT.

The rearrangement joins TRBV28 to TRBJ1-2, with TRBD1 identical over 7 bases. CDR3 length equals 15 residues. Germline trimming cut 6 bases from V and 5 bases from J; bases unmatched to any gene: 12. Germline V gene sequence: CDR1 MDHEN, CDR2 SYDVKM. The CDR3 nucleotides are TGTGCCAGCAGGACTCAGGGGGAGGGAGATTATGGCTACACCTTC. Protein sequence: CASRTQGEGDYGYTF.

V usage is TRBV5-4 and J usage is TRBJ2-7; D call uncertain. The germline CDR1 and CDR2 sequences are SGHNT and YYREEE (reference sequence). The CDR3 runs to 12 residues. The V end was cut by 0 bases, the J end by 3 bases, with 4 bases between. The chain's CDR3 is CASSLDNYEQYV. In DNA, the CDR3 is TGTGCCAGCAGCTTGGACAACTACGAGCAGTACGTC.

The genes are TRBV7-2 and TRBJ2-1; 9 bases are a match to TRBD2. The CDR3 is 14 amino acids. V lost 3 bases to trimming and J lost 9 bases; unmatched junction nucleotides: 6. Germline loops: CDR1 SGHTA, CDR2 FQGNSA. In DNA form, the CDR3 reads TGTGCCAGCAGCTTCTTAGCGGGAGTGAGTGAGCAGTTCTTC. The encoded protein is CASSFLAGVSEQFF.

This rearrangement joins TRBV9 to TRBJ1-1, with D unclear. Germline V lookup: CDR1 SGDLS, CDR2 YYNGEE. The CDR3 loop spans 14 amino acids. V was cut by 4 bases and J by 8 bases, with 18 bases left in between. CDR3 DNA sequence: TGTGCCAGCAGCCCAGGTCTGACGGTACCAGAAGCTTTCTTT. Encoded protein: CASSPGLTVPEAFF.

V is TRBV28 and J is TRBJ1-2, with TRBD1 matching over 10 bases. Unmatched junction bases numbered 9, after V lost 4 bases and J lost 7 bases. Germline lookup yields CDR1 MDHEN and CDR2 SYDVKM. The CDR3 totals 15 residues. DNA for the CDR3: TGTGCCAGCAGTTCCCCGGGACAGGGGTCTCGTGGCTACACCTTC. Protein: CASSSPGQGSRGYTF.

This clone was detected a few times. This sequence joins TRBV10-3 and TRBJ2-2, with a tentative D call TRBD1 (5 bases). Germline V gene data show CDR1 as ENHRY and CDR2 as SYGVKD. The CDR3 is 15 residues long. V dropped 2 bases and J dropped 2 bases, with 9 bases sitting between them. CDR3 in amino acids: CAISEPGLNTGELFF. CDR3 coding DNA: TGTGCCATCAGTGAGCCAGGGTTAAACACCGGGGAGCTGTTTTTT.

The V and J genes are TRBV5-1 and TRBJ2-3; D unclear. The germline CDR1 and CDR2 sequences are SGHRS and YFSETQ. The CDR3 is made up of 14 amino acids. V dropped 5 bases and J dropped 4 bases, with 14 bases sitting between them. The CDR3, as DNA: TGCGCCAGCAGGCTCACGGGTGGCGCAGATACGCAGTATTTT. Translation: CASRLTGGADTQYF.

The V call is TRBV28, the J call TRBJ2-1, with 8 bases aligning to TRBD1. The CDR3 is 17 residues long. Germline V gene data show CDR1 as MDHEN and CDR2 as SYDVKM. With 6 bases clipped from V and 2 bases from J, the junction kept 12 bases outside the gene matches. This chain's CDR3 is CASSPGTGHKAYNEQFF. As DNA, the CDR3 is TGTGCCAGCAGCCCCGGGACAGGACATAAGGCCTACAATGAGCAGTTCTTC.

The CDR3 region has the DNA TGTGCCAGCAGTTTAGTAGGGTGGGGGCGAGGCTCTGGCTACACCTTC. Protein: CASSLVGWGRGSGYTF. This sequence joins TRBV28 and TRBJ1-2; D perhaps matches TRBD1 (6 bases). CDR3 length: 16 residues. Trimming took 2 bases from V and 7 from J, leaving 20 bases between them. Germline V gives CDR1 MDHEN, CDR2 SYDVKM.

The V gene is TRBV7-9, the J gene TRBJ1-4; no clear D gene. The CDR3 runs to 12 residues. The V gene lost 1 base and the J gene lost 8 bases, with 5 bases spanning the gap. Per germline, CDR1 SEHNR and CDR2 FQNEAQ (reference sequence). The CDR3 spells CASSLELEKLFF. The CDR3 nucleotides are TGTGCCAGCAGCTTAGAGCTGGAAAAACTGTTTTTT.

Notes on this clone: In the same sample, other DNA sequences code for this CDR3. The rearrangement links TRBV28 to TRBJ2-7; 7 bases match TRBD1. The CDR3 has 11 amino acids. The ends lost 6 bases at V and 4 bases at J; junction bases unmatched: 0. Germline V lookup: CDR1 MDHEN, CDR2 SYDVKM. The CDR3: CASSRGYEQYF. For the CDR3, the DNA is TGTGCCAGCAGCAGGGGGTACGAGCAGTACTTC.

The chain combines TRBV19 with TRBJ1-2, with a tentative D call TRBD1 (5 bases). Germline CDR1 LNHDA, CDR2 SQIVND (reference sequence). The V end lost 1 base, the J end lost 4 bases, and 13 bases lay between the germline ends. This CDR3 contains 15 residues. CDR3 residues: CASSIAGPLAYGYTF. Here the CDR3 DNA reads TGTGCCAGTAGTATAGCAGGGCCCCTGGCCTATGGCTACACCTTC.

The rearrangement joins TRBV9 to TRBJ2-5; D gene unclear. V gave up 0 bases and J gave up 1 base, with 10 bases separating them. Per germline, CDR1 SGDLS and CDR2 YYNGEE. The CDR3 is 15 residues long. The CDR3 spells CASSVDLQTQETQYF. The CDR3 coding sequence is TGTGCCAGCAGCGTAGACCTCCAGACCCAAGAGACCCAGTACTTC. Filled out from reference TRBV9 and TRBJ2-5, the complete variable domain reads DSGVTQTPKHLITATGQRVTLRCSPRSGDLSVYWYQQSLDQGLQFLIQYYNGEERAKGNILERFSAQQFPDLHSELNLSSLELGDSALYFCASSVDLQTQETQYFGPGTRLLVL.

The J gene is TRBJ1-4, the V gene TRBV29-1; D may be TRBD1 (5 bases). This CDR3 region has 15 residues. The germline CDR1 and CDR2 sequences are SQVTM and ANQGSEA. Trimming pared 4 bases from V and 4 bases from J, leaving 16 bases between. The CDR3 is CSVASQGRGNEKLFF. CDR3 bases: TGCAGCGTTGCTTCGCAGGGTCGCGGTAATGAAAAACTGTTTTTT.

The chain employs TRBV7-9 and TRBJ2-3; possible D gene TRBD2, 6 bases. Germline CDR1 is SEHNR and CDR2 is FQNEAQ (reference sequence). V was clipped by 6 bases and J by 2 bases, with 12 bases between them. The CDR3 has 14 amino acids. DNA of the CDR3: TGTGCCAGCAGGGTCGGCGGGAACACAGATACGCAGTATTTT. Encoded protein: CASRVGGNTDTQYF.

The rearrangement links TRBV18 to TRBJ2-5; TRBD1 matches 7 bases. Germline V lookup: CDR1 KGHSH, CDR2 LQKENI. V lost 3 bases and J lost 6; bases outside the gene matches: 10. The CDR3 runs 15 residues. The CDR3 is CASSPGQVGLKTQYF. The DNA for the CDR3 is TGTGCCAGCTCACCCGGACAGGTGGGGTTAAAGACCCAGTACTTC.

This clone was counted a single time. The chain couples TRBV7-8 to TRBJ2-1; 11 bases fit TRBD2. This CDR3 is 20 amino acids long. Germline V gene data show CDR1 as SGHVS and CDR2 as FQNEAQ. Trimming cost V 9 bases and J 3 bases; bases outside gene matches: 22. This chain's CDR3 is CASNDRIAGGPRIDYNEQFF. The DNA for the CDR3 is TGTGCCAGTAACGACCGGATAGCGGGAGGGCCACGGATTGACTACAATGAGCAGTTCTTC.

This clone was counted between two and nine times. J is TRBJ2-7 and V is TRBV9; D is tentatively TRBD1 or TRBD2 (6 bases each). Germline V CDR1 and CDR2: SGDLS, YYNGEE. The CDR3 length is 13 residues. V was shortened by 0 bases and J by 6 bases, with 10 bases between the two germline ends. Written as DNA, the CDR3 is TGTGCCAGCAGCGTAGAGGGGGGCATCGAGCAGTACTTC. Amino acid sequence: CASSVEGGIEQYF.

The CDR3 sequence is CSITGTAYSGANVLTF. CDR3 bases: TGCAGCATCACCGGGACAGCCTACTCTGGGGCCAACGTCCTGACTTTC. This chain links TRBV29-1 with TRBJ2-6; 7 nucleotides match TRBD1. The CDR3 is made up of 16 amino acids. The J segment lost 0 bases and the V segment lost 8 bases, leaving 10 bases of the junction unmatched. CDR1 is SQVTM, CDR2 ANQGSEA, per germline.

This clone appeared a single time. J is TRBJ2-3 and V is TRBV15; D uncertain. Deletions cut 2 bases from V and 1 base from J, with 4 bases between. CDR1 is LNHNV and CDR2 is YYDKDF in the germline V gene (reference sequence). The length of the CDR3 is 13 residues. CDR3 nucleotides: TGTGCCACCAGCAGAACAGGCACAGATACGCAGTATTTT. Translation gives CATSRTGTDTQYF.

This chain uses TRBV5-5 with TRBJ2-1; D not certain. This CDR3 region has 16 residues. Between the trimmed V and J ends, which lost 1 base and 4 bases, there was a span of 15 bases. Looked up from germline, CDR1 is SGHKS and CDR2 is YYEKEE (reference sequence). CDR3 sequence: CASSLSRPRAYNEQFF. The CDR3 nucleotides are TGTGCCAGCAGCTTGTCCCGTCCACGGGCATACAATGAGCAGTTCTTC. Combining the CDR3 with reference TRBV5-5 and TRBJ2-1 gives the whole variable domain DAGVTQSPTHLIKTRGQQVTLRCSPISGHKSVSWYQQVLGQGPQFIFQYYEKEERGRGNFPDRFSARQFPNYSSELNVNALLLGDSALYLCASSLSRPRAYNEQFFGPGTRLTVL.

In this sample, this clone turned up once. This chain uses TRBV4-1 with TRBJ1-3; possible D gene TRBD1, 6 bases. V was trimmed by 2 bases and J by 10 bases, leaving 15 bases between them. This CDR3 comprises 14 residues. Per the germline V gene, CDR1 is MGHRA and CDR2 is YSYEKL. This chain's CDR3 is CASSQLPAGATIYF. The CDR3 DNA reads TGCGCCAGCAGCCAACTTCCGGCAGGGGCTACCATATATTTT.

The chain joins TRBV7-2 to TRBJ2-5; 7 nucleotides match TRBD2. V was pared by 2 bases and J by 4 bases, with 10 bases of the junction left unmatched. The CDR3 runs 16 residues. Per germline, CDR1 SGHTA and CDR2 FQGNSA. CDR3: CASSLFGGGVGETQYF. In nucleotides, the CDR3 is TGTGCCAGCAGCTTATTTGGTGGGGGGGTCGGAGAGACCCAGTACTTC.

The J gene is TRBJ1-5, the V gene TRBV30, with D perhaps matching TRBD1 (6 bases). Germline CDR1 reads GTSNPN; CDR2 reads SVGIG (reference sequence). This CDR3 region has 14 residues. Trimming left V 3 bases short and J 0 bases short, with 9 bases between. This CDR3 reads CAWSGQNSNQPQHF. CDR3 coding DNA: TGTGCCTGGAGCGGACAGAATAGCAATCAGCCCCAGCATTTT.

V and J are TRBV10-3 and TRBJ1-1; a possible D gene is TRBD1 (6 bases). Germline CDR1 ENHRY, CDR2 SYGVKD. This CDR3 has 15 amino acids. V was trimmed by 0 bases and J by 2 bases, leaving 10 bases between them. CDR3 amino acids: CAISESNRVNTEAFF. For the CDR3, the DNA is TGTGCCATCAGTGAGTCCAACAGGGTCAACACTGAAGCTTTCTTT.

This rearrangement joins TRBV7-2 to TRBJ1-4; D is perhaps TRBD1 (5 bases). From germline, CDR1 is SGHTA and CDR2 FQGNSA. Trimming pared 4 bases from V and 0 bases from J, leaving 12 bases between. The CDR3 runs 16 residues. CDR3 in DNA: TGTGCCAGCAGCTCACGGCCAGGGCCAACTAATGAAAAACTGTTTTTT. It translates to CASSSRPGPTNEKLFF.

The chain combines TRBV6-5 with TRBJ2-6; tentatively, D is TRBD1 or TRBD2 (5 bases each). Germline CDR1 reads MNHEY; CDR2 reads SVGAGI. The ends were cut back, 7 bases at V and 3 bases at J, with 13 bases in the middle. The CDR3 runs 15 residues. CDR3 DNA: TGTGCCAGCACCCAGAGGGGCTTTGGGGCCAACGTCCTGACTTTC. It translates to CASTQRGFGANVLTF.